What follows are 7 T cell receptor beta chains derived from one specimen sequenced in a study of T cell repertoires in cytomegalovirus infection. TCRdb reanalysed the reads using MiXCR and keeps one entry per CDR3 protein. The sample includes approximately 730,000 distinct CDR3 sequences, around 32% of them seen just once. No antigen is known for these receptors. Material: cultured PBMCs, obtained from culture after CMV antigen stimulation. These receptors were obtained from a human donor in good health (CMV status not recorded). Some clones in this sample may be carry-over from other donors' samples.

Comments on this clonotype: An end of the junction does not agree with germline; a read error may underlie this. The genes are TRBV27 and TRBJ2-2; 7 bases align to TRBD2. There are 15 residues in the CDR3. Germline CDR1 MNHEY, CDR2 SMNVEV (reference sequence). CDR3 DNA sequence: TGTGCCAGCACCCGACTAGCCCTGGACACCGTGGAGCTGTTTTTT. It is translated as CASTRLALDTVELFF.

The chain is built from TRBV7-9 and TRBJ1-1; D call uncertain. Between the trimmed V and J ends, which lost 5 bases and 0 bases, there was a span of 22 bases. This CDR3 has 18 amino acids. In germline, CDR1 is SEHNR, CDR2 FQNEAQ (reference sequence). The CDR3 here is CASSLRQGFAGMNTEAFF. The CDR3 DNA is TGTGCCAGCAGCCTACGACAAGGATTCGCCGGCATGAACACTGAAGCTTTCTTT.

In its sample, this clonotype was seen a few times. The J gene is TRBJ2-1, the V gene TRBV6-1, with 13 bases aligning to TRBD2. V lost 7 bases and J lost 8; bases outside the gene matches: 2. The CDR3 length is 13 residues. Germline lookup yields CDR1 MNHNS and CDR2 SASEGT. The DNA of the CDR3 is TGTGCCAGCACACTAGCGGGAGGGCATGAGCAGTTCTTC. It translates to CASTLAGGHEQFF.

J is TRBJ2-7 and V is TRBV7-2; 7 positions match TRBD2. The ends lost 5 bases at V and 4 bases at J; junction bases unmatched: 11. The germline gives CDR1 SGHTA, CDR2 FQGNSA. CDR3 length equals 15 residues. CDR3 nucleotide sequence: TGTGCCAGCAGCCCATCCTGGCTAGCGGATTACGAGCAGTACTTC. Amino acid sequence: CASSPSWLADYEQYF.

The table lists this clonotype with a few counts. This chain links TRBV19 with TRBJ2-3, with TRBD1 as a possible D gene (6 bases). Germline V gene sequence: CDR1 LNHDA, CDR2 SQIVND (reference sequence). V was pared by 3 bases and J by 6 bases, with 13 bases between. The CDR3 extends over 14 amino acids. The CDR3 DNA follows: TGTGCCAGTAGTATCGGGACAAACCCTGATACGCAGTATTTT. Translated: CASSIGTNPDTQYF.

The chain links TRBV7-6 to TRBJ2-3, with D perhaps matching TRBD1 or TRBD2 (6 bases each). Per germline, CDR1 SGHVS and CDR2 FNYEAQ. This CDR3 is 16 amino acids long. V was cut by 5 bases and J by 2 bases, with 17 bases left in between. CDR3 amino acids: CASSLFGGRPTDTQYF. CDR3 nucleotides: TGTGCCAGCAGCCTGTTTGGGGGGCGGCCCACAGATACGCAGTATTTT. The variable domain in full, completed from reference TRBV7-6 and TRBJ2-3, reads GAGVSQSPRYKVTKRGQDVALRCDPISGHVSLYWYRQALGQGPEFLTYFNYEAQQDKSGLPNDRFSAERPEGSISTLTIQRTEQRDSAMYRCASSLFGGRPTDTQYFGPGTRLTVL.

The V and J genes are TRBV4-1 and TRBJ1-5; no clear D. This CDR3 spans 15 amino acids. Trimming took off 0 bases at V and 1 base at J, with 7 bases between the two ends. Germline V gives CDR1 MGHRA, CDR2 YSYEKL. CDR3 nucleotides: TGCGCCAGCAGCCAAGAGGCGGGAAGCAATCAGCCCCAGCATTTT. The encoded protein is CASSQEAGSNQPQHF.